This T cell receptor (beta chain) was found in a study of cytomegalovirus exposure and HLA in healthy donors. The germline V gene has CDR1 SGDLS and CDR2 YYNGEE. The CDR3 spans 16 residues. V was pared by 4 bases and J by 3 bases, with 18 bases between. 13 Jbeta primers and 60 Vbeta primers were used for the PCR. Data came from immunoSEQ multiplex PCR; TCRdb stores just in-frame clones and leaves some out. The top ten hold 1.4% of the sample, which has roughly 180,000 clones, over 80% seen once. Despite likely unrecorded immune exposures, the donors were nominally healthy at the time of sampling. The V gene is TRBV9, the J gene TRBJ2-3; TRBD2 might be the D (6 bases). The sequenced sample was PBMCs. The clonotype originates from a girl between 5 and 17 years old in good health and CMV-seropositive. The DNA for the CDR3 is TGTGCCAGCAGCACGGGGACTGCCCACCTTACAGATACGCAGTATTTT. Translated, it gives CASSTGTAHLTDTQYF.